This note documents a single TCR beta chain sequence. The sample belongs to a study of blood T cell repertoires in COVID-19. There are 16 residues in the CDR3. V was cut by 0 bases and J by 0 bases, with 11 bases left in between. Germline-derived CDR1 and CDR2 are MGHRA and YSYEKL. TCRdb's copy holds only in-frame clones and misses some; the assay was immunoSEQ multiplex PCR. The profile covers 200,000 or so clones, with about 88% appearing a single time and around 6.6% taken by the ten largest. The V and J genes are TRBV4-1 and TRBJ2-5; the D is unclear. Sequenced: peripheral blood. This clonotype was sampled from a woman in her thirties or forties who had recovered from COVID-19. In DNA, the CDR3 is TGCGCCAGCAGCCAAGATCCAGCTAGGTACCAAGAGACCCAGTACTTC. It is translated as CASSQDPARYQETQYF.